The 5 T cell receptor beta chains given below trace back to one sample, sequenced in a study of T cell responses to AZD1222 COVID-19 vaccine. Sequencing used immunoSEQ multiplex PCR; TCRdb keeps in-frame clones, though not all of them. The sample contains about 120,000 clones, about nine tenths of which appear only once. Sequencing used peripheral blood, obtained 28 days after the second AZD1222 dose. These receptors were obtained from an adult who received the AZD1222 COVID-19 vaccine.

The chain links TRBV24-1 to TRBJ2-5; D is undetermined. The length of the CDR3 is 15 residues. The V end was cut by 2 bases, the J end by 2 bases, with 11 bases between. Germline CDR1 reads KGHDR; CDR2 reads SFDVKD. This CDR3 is CATSDSGPAQETQYF. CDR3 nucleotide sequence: TGTGCCACCAGTGATTCCGGACCGGCTCAAGAGACCCAGTACTTC.

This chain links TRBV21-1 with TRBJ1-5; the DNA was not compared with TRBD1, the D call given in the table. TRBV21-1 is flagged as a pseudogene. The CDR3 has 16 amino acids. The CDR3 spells CASSKKGRDSNQPQHF. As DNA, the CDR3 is TGTGCCAGCAGCAAAAAGGGCAGGGATAGCAATCAGCCCCAGCATTTT.

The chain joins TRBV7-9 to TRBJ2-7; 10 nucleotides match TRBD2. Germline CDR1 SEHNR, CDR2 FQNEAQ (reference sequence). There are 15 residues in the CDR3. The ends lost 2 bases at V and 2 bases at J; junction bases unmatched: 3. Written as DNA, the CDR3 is TGTGCCAGCAGCTTATTAGCGGGGGGTACCTACGAGCAGTACTTC. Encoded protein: CASSLLAGGTYEQYF. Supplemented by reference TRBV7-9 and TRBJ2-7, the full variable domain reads DTGVSQNPRHKITKRGQNVTFRCDPISEHNRLYWYRQTLGQGPEFLTYFQNEAQLEKSRLLSDRFSAERPKGSFSTLEIQRTEQGDSAMYLCASSLLAGGTYEQYFGPGTRLTVT.

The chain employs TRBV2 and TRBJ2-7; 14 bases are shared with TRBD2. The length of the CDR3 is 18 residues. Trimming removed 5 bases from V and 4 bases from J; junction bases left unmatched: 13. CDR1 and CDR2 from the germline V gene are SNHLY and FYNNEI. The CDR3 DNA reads TGTGCCAGCAGTCGGCCGGGACTAGCGGGAGCACCGGGGTACGAGCAGTACTTC. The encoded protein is CASSRPGLAGAPGYEQYF.

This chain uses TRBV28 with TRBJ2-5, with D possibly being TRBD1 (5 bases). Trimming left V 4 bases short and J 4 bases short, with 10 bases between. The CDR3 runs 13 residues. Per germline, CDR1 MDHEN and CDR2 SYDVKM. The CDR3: CASSSPRVETQYF. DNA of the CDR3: TGTGCCAGCAGTTCGCCCAGGGTAGAGACCCAGTACTTC.